These T cell receptor beta chains were read from a single sample in a study of Ad26.COV2.S vaccination and SARS-CoV-2 variants. This table comes from immunoSEQ multiplex PCR, and its TCRdb copy is limited to in-frame clones, with some not included. This sample carries some 500,000 clones, roughly 89% of them seen once, and the ten largest clones take 2.5% to 3%. Here the sequenced sample was peripheral blood, taken in a trial of Ad26.COV2.S vaccine versus placebo. These receptors were taken from a person aged 18-65 years who received the Ad26.COV2.S COVID-19 vaccine or a placebo. The CDR3 runs from the conserved cysteine through the conserved F or W.

j_gene | len | v_gene | CDR3aa
TRBJ2-3 | 14 | TRBV10-2 | CASSGGPSTDTQYF
TRBJ1-5 | 15 | TRBV4-1 | CASSQVHISNQPQHF
TRBJ2-2 | 14 | TRBV2 | CASSGTGDTGELFF
TRBJ2-3 | 16 | TRBV5-6 | CASSFRGTGNADTQYF
TRBJ2-1 | 12 | TRBV27 | CASSFGGHEQFF
TRBJ1-4 | 13 | TRBV7-2 | CASSLIWNEKLFF
TRBJ1-5 | 15 | TRBV18 | CASSPPAQNAQPQHF
TRBJ1-1 | 11 | TRBV6-5 | CASRYNTEAFF
TRBJ1-5 | 14 | TRBV19 | CASSIGGGIQPQHF
TRBJ1-5 | 13 | TRBV12-3/TRBV12-4 | CASGRQNNQPQHF
TRBJ2-2 | 16 | TRBV25-1 | CASSEMTASNTGELFF
TRBJ1-4 | 13 | TRBV13 | CASSEEGGEKLFF
TRBJ2-5 | 12 | TRBV28 | CASIAGGETQYF
TRBJ2-7 | 14 | TRBV2 | CASKMAGLFDEQYF
TRBJ1-1 | 11 | TRBV11-2 | CASSFKTEAFF
TRBJ1-1 | 15 | TRBV7-9 | CASSLTGQSYTEAFF
TRBJ2-5 | 14 | TRBV6-5 | CASRTSGNSQTQYF
TRBJ1-2 | 16 | TRBV5-6 | CASSFGHSRPTYGYTF
TRBJ2-5 | 17 | TRBV15 | CATSRDLTSGNQETQYF
TRBJ1-2 | 13 | TRBV5-8 | CASSLVRGTGYTF
TRBJ2-7 | 9 | TRBV30 | CASLFAQYF
TRBJ1-1 | 15 | TRBV5-8 | CASSVPTGTNTEAFF
TRBJ2-1 | 15 | TRBV12-5 | CASGLRTSGKGEQFF
TRBJ1-2 | 16 | TRBV19 | CASRTLRQKNNYGYTF
TRBJ2-1 | 14 | TRBV9 | CASSVWREGGEQFF
TRBJ2-1 | 12 | TRBV12-3/TRBV12-4 | CASSVNRGLEFF
TRBJ2-1 | 16 | TRBV4-2 | CASSQDQYTRSNEQFF
TRBJ1-2 | 14 | TRBV28 | CASSLQGFGGGYTF
TRBJ1-2 | 12 | TRBV5-6 | CASSLAGDGYTF
TRBJ2-2 | 15 | TRBV18 | CASSRTGPNTGELFF
TRBJ1-4 | 12 | TRBV4-1 | CASSRANEKLFF
TRBJ1-1 | 13 | TRBV12-3/TRBV12-4 | CASHRQGWTEAFF
TRBJ1-2 | 13 | TRBV11-2 | CASSLVSGEGYTF
TRBJ1-1 | 18 | TRBV5-4 | CASSLYLSLELGNTEAFF
TRBJ1-2 | 14 | TRBV19 | CAARASGTRGGYTF
TRBJ2-5 | 13 | TRBV5-1 | CASSTRDRETQYF
TRBJ1-4 | 15 | TRBV5-1 | CASSLAGTGGEKLFF
TRBJ1-1 | 12 | TRBV7-9 | CASSFGNTEAFF
TRBJ1-2 | 16 | TRBV30 | CAWLNSGTGARNGYTF
TRBJ2-1 | 15 | TRBV24-1 | CATGGLAGDYNEQFF
TRBJ2-5 | 12 | TRBV5-6 | CASSLWQETQYF
TRBJ2-5 | 16 | TRBV9 | CASSVAPIQGAETQYF
TRBJ1-2 | 13 | TRBV19 | CASKTGGAYGYTF
TRBJ2-7 | 14 | TRBV7-2 | CASSLAGTLYEQYF
TRBJ2-7 | 16 | TRBV5-5 | CASSSHVRGPSYEQYF
TRBJ2-3 | 15 | TRBV6-5 | CASRPRLAGGDTQYF
TRBJ1-5 | 16 | TRBV6-2/TRBV6-3 | CASSLVGQGNNQPQHF
TRBJ2-1 | 15 | TRBV9 | CASSVGGHIYNEQFF
TRBJ1-3 | 15 | TRBV9 | CASSRRTGFGNTIYF
TRBJ2-2 | 15 | TRBV4-3 | CASSQGVWATGELFF
TRBJ2-1 | 13 | TRBV14 | CAGWALKGNEQFF
TRBJ1-1 | 14 | TRBV18 | CASSTWTGRPEAFF
TRBJ1-6 | 17 | TRBV5-1 | CASSLAGVEVSVVALHF
TRBJ2-2 | 18 | TRBV27 | CASSLFGLAGGNTGELFF
TRBJ2-7 | 13 | TRBV28 | CASKLQASYEQYF
TRBJ1-6 | 15 | TRBV19 | CASSFLPGQYSPLHF
TRBJ1-6 | 15 | TRBV6-1 | CASSEGPAGESPLHF
TRBJ2-7 | 15 | TRBV6-5 | CASILGSGQVYEQYF
TRBJ1-3 | 14 | TRBV19 | CASRPGASGNTIYF